A single sample is the source of the 16 T cell receptor beta chains below, sequenced in a study of CD8 T cells in Susac syndrome. The RNA, roughly 0.5 to 1 ug, was put through reverse transcription using random hexamers. TCRdb re-derived calls from the immunoSEQ multiplex PCR reads in MiXCR, one entry per CDR3 protein. The sample gives about 200,000 distinct CDR3 sequences, about 94% of which show up once; approximately 0.09% is in the top ten. The source material was CD4+ T cells from PBMCs. The source is a human donor with multiple sclerosis.

The V gene is TRBV2, the J gene TRBJ1-2, with D possibly matching TRBD1 (5 bases). The germline CDR1 and CDR2 sequences are SNHLY and FYNNEI. Trimming took 8 bases from V and 0 from J, leaving 13 bases between them. The CDR3 runs to 14 residues. The CDR3 DNA follows: TGTGCCAGCGGGGGGGACGGAGCTAACTATGGCTACACCTTC. It is translated as CASGGDGANYGYTF.

The rearrangement links TRBV2 to TRBJ1-2, with 10 bases lining up with TRBD1. In germline, CDR1 is SNHLY, CDR2 FYNNEI. The junction had 7 bases not matched to a gene; V was cut back by 8 bases and J by 4 bases. The CDR3 spans 14 residues. Written as DNA, the CDR3 is TGTGCCAGCCCTCGGGACAGGGGAAGCTATGGCTACACCTTC. Translated: CASPRDRGSYGYTF. Full variable domain (outside the CDR3, taken from reference TRBV2 and TRBJ1-2): EPEVTQTPSHQVTQMGQEVILRCVPISNHLYFYWYRQILGQKVEFLVSFYNNEISEKSEIFDDQFSVERPDGSNFTLKIRSTKLEDSAMYFCASPRDRGSYGYTFGSGTRLTVV.

The V and J genes are TRBV20-1 and TRBJ2-7, with 9 bases that match TRBD2. Germline lookup yields CDR1 DFQATT and CDR2 SNEGSKA (reference sequence). This CDR3 comprises 15 residues. Losses at the gene ends were 0 bases for V and 4 bases for J; bases not matched to a gene: 7. The CDR3 bases are TGCAGTGCTAGAGATGGTGCTAGCGGGGCTTACGAGCAGTACTTC. Translated, it gives CSARDGASGAYEQYF.

The J gene is TRBJ1-1, the V gene TRBV5-1, with D possibly matching TRBD1 (5 bases). V lost 0 bases and J 3 bases, leaving 9 bases between the germline ends. Per germline, CDR1 SGHRS and CDR2 YFSETQ. CDR3 length: 14 residues. CDR3 DNA: TGCGCCAGCAGCTTGGCGGGGGGAGACACTGAAGCTTTCTTT. This sequence encodes CASSLAGGDTEAFF.

The V and J genes are TRBV20-1 and TRBJ1-1; no clear D gene. The germline V gene has CDR1 DFQATT and CDR2 SNEGSKA (reference sequence). V gave up 3 bases and J gave up 1 base, with 12 bases separating them. CDR3 length: 14 residues. CDR3 sequence reads: CSARDWEGNTEAFF. Written as DNA, the CDR3 is TGCAGTGCTAGGGATTGGGAGGGGAACACTGAAGCTTTCTTT.

The chain recombines TRBV18 with TRBJ2-7, with D unclear. Deletions cut 1 base from V and 3 bases from J, with 13 bases between. The CDR3 is 15 amino acids. Germline-derived CDR1 and CDR2 are KGHSH and LQKENI. In nucleotides, the CDR3 is TGTGCCAGCTCACCACAGGTCACGGTGATCTACGAGCAGTACTTC. The encoded protein is CASSPQVTVIYEQYF.

This clonotype has a handful of counts. The chain has TRBV7-3 and TRBJ2-3; D possibly uses TRBD1 or TRBD2 (6 bases each). With 8 bases removed from V and 3 bases from J, the gap between germline ends came to 18 bases. The CDR3 loop spans 15 amino acids. Germline V lookup: CDR1 SGHTA, CDR2 FQGTGA. The CDR3 DNA is TGTGCCAGCTCTCGGAGCGGAGGGGGGACAGATACGCAGTATTTT. This gives the protein CASSRSGGGTDTQYF.

The chain carries TRBV3-1 and TRBJ2-1; the D gene is possibly TRBD2 (6 bases). Between the trimmed V and J ends, which lost 4 bases and 0 bases, there was a span of 22 bases. Germline-derived CDR1 and CDR2 are LGHDT and YNNKEL (reference sequence). The CDR3 is 19 amino acids. The CDR3 region has the DNA TGTGCCAGCAGCCCCCTCCCGGGGGACCCGAGGAGCTCCTACAATGAGCAGTTCTTC. Protein product: CASSPLPGDPRSSYNEQFF.

The rearrangement uses TRBV5-6 and TRBJ1-2; D may be TRBD1 (5 bases). Trimming cost V 0 bases and J 12 bases, with 18 bases left between them. CDR1 is SGHDT, CDR2 YYEEEE, per germline. The CDR3 is 14 amino acids. The CDR3 DNA follows: TGTGCCAGCAGCTTGGGACAGCAGTTTCATTCGGACACCTTC. As protein: CASSLGQQFHSDTF.

In its sample, this clonotype was seen once. This chain connects TRBV7-9 to TRBJ2-2; tentatively, D is TRBD1 or TRBD2 (5 bases each). Germline CDR1 is SEHNR and CDR2 is FQNEAQ (reference sequence). Deletions cut 1 base from V and 3 bases from J, with 12 bases between. CDR3 length: 16 residues. The DNA of the CDR3 is TGTGCCAGCAGCTTAGGTCTGGGGGAGTACACCGGGGAGCTGTTTTTT. Protein sequence: CASSLGLGEYTGELFF.

This clonotype was counted once. This chain's CDR3 is CSAFFQGSNTGELFF. CDR3 sequence (DNA): TGCAGTGCTTTCTTCCAGGGATCGAACACCGGGGAGCTGTTTTTT. This chain connects TRBV20-1 to TRBJ2-2; perhaps TRBD1 as D (5 bases). The CDR3 totals 15 residues. Germline CDR1 DFQATT, CDR2 SNEGSKA (reference sequence). V lost 5 bases to trimming and J lost 0 bases, with 13 bases between them.

The J gene is TRBJ2-7, the V gene TRBV29-1; D might be TRBD1 (6 bases). The CDR3 runs to 14 residues. CDR1 and CDR2 (germline): SQVTM, ANQGSEA. V lost 7 bases to trimming and J lost 0 bases, with 16 bases between them. Here the CDR3 reads CSALDRFHSYEQYF. The CDR3 bases are TGCAGCGCTTTAGACAGGTTTCACTCCTACGAGCAGTACTTC.

The gene calls are TRBV7-9 and TRBJ2-7; 13 bases agree with TRBD2. CDR1 is SEHNR, CDR2 FQNEAQ, per germline (reference sequence). The CDR3 extends over 13 amino acids. Trimming cost V 10 bases and J 2 bases; bases outside gene matches: 2. Written as DNA, the CDR3 is TGTGCCACCGGGACTAGCGGGACCTACGAGCAGTACTTC. It encodes CATGTSGTYEQYF.

The chain couples TRBV6-4 to TRBJ2-1; no clear D. Germline V gene sequence: CDR1 MRHNA, CDR2 SNTAGT. This CDR3 region has 17 residues. Trimming removed 2 bases at V and 0 bases at J, with 14 bases between. This CDR3 is CASSDTVVTSSYNEQFF. CDR3 in DNA: TGTGCCAGCAGTGACACAGTCGTCACGAGCTCCTACAATGAGCAGTTCTTC.

The rearrangement joins TRBV14 to TRBJ1-2; the D is unclear. The CDR3 length is 14 residues. Trimming cost V 4 bases and J 8 bases, with 17 bases left between them. The germline V gene encodes CDR1 SGHDN and CDR2 FVKESK. This CDR3 reads CASSPDWILGGYTF. The CDR3 nucleotides are TGTGCCAGCAGCCCAGACTGGATCCTCGGGGGCTACACCTTC.

The chain recombines TRBV30 with TRBJ1-4; D unclear. CDR3 size: 14 residues. The V gene's germline CDR1 is GTSNPN and CDR2 SVGIG (reference sequence). The V gene lost 7 bases and the J gene lost 8 bases, with 20 bases spanning the gap. This chain's CDR3 is CASSSGPSWEKLFF. The CDR3 region has the DNA TGTGCCTCCTCGTCGGGTCCGAGCTGGGAAAAACTGTTTTTT.